This is a list of T cell receptor beta chains from one sample in a study of control samples from healthy donors and cancer patients. Assay used: immunoSEQ multiplex PCR; TCRdb lists only in-frame clones, some missing. Of 130,000 to 150,000 clones in the sample, just under 95% are singletons; the top ten hold approximately 15%. The sample taken for sequencing was PBMCs. The receptors here all came from a man between 60 and 70 years old with colorectal cancer. Each CDR3 is given with its conserved first and last residue.

>TRBV2
CASSAGTGGLVSNQPQHF
>TRBV28
CASSGDSYEQYF
>TRBV27
CASSPGPVGTEAFF
>TRBV5-1
CASSLDTFQYEQYF
>TRBV5-1
CASSLGQGGEQYF
>TRBV28
CASSLFSDRGKNIQYF
>TRBV15
CATSRVSGKGYNEQFF
>TRBV6-6
CASSTDTVNEKLFF
>TRBV27
CASRRRTASYNEQFF
>TRBV6-6
CASKTQGNEKLFF
>TRBV5-5
CAGGKLFF
>TRBV29-1
CSVEVQGADTEAFF
>TRBV6-5
CASDQDRGIGQPQHF
>TRBV19
CASSPTGASTDTQYF
>TRBV24-1
CATSDLGRPDGQHF
>TRBV18
CASSPRGGDNSPLHF
>TRBV19
CASTVSGANVLTF
>TRBV12-3/TRBV12-4
CASRVTGGDEAFF
>TRBV4-1
CASSQVVRSLTNSNQPQHF
>TRBV10-3
CAISGGQGDYGYTF
>TRBV6-5
CASSYLGLNTEAFF
>TRBV3-1/TRBV3-2
CASSPSGRTDTQYF
>TRBV24-1
CATSGGQGPNQPQHF
>TRBV5-4
CASSLSGTGGYNEQFF
>TRBV5-1
CASSLGLAADTQYF
>TRBV6-6
CASSRDQPQHF
>TRBV7-2
CASSYTSGGGETQYF
>TRBV19
CASSGDTEIAKNIQYF
>TRBV18
CASSRAGDYEQYF
>TRBV10-3
CAISEGAVSNQPQHF
>TRBV12-3/TRBV12-4
CASRLQGRETQYF
>TRBV4-1
CASSQEIGGASYEQYF
>TRBV4-3
CASSQESGNEQFF
>TRBV6-6
CASSTQGTSNQPQHF
>TRBV5-1
CASSSQGRDTEAFF
>TRBV6-1
CASSGVSWSGGGQPQHF
>TRBV2
CASSESGLGTDTQYF
>TRBV19
CASSPPDRTNGYTF
>TRBV19
CASLPDGGPFYGYTF
>TRBV7-8
CASSRDFSNQPQHF
>TRBV11-2
CASSLESYSSGGHSTDTQYF
>TRBV6-1
CASSATSGQGSNTQYF
>TRBV30
CAWVKEQGLAFF
>TRBV25-1
CASSEYEWGVGYTF
>TRBV3-1/TRBV3-2
CASSATGDYGYTF